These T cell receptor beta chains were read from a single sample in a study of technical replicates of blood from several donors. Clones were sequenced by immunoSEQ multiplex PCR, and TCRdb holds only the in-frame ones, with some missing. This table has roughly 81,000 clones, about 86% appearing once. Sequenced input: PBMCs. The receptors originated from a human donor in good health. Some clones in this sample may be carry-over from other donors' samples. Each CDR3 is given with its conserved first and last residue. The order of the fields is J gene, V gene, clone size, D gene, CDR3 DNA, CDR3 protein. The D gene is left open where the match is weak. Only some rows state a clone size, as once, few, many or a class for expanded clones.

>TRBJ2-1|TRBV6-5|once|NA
TGTGCCACAAGGGGCGTTTGGTACAATGAGCAGTTCTTC
CATRGVWYNEQFF
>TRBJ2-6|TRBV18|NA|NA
TGTGCCAGCTCACCCAGGGCCTCTGGGGCCAACGTCCTGACTTTC
CASSPRASGANVLTF
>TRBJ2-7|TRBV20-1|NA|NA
TGCAGTGCCGACGGACAGTACGAGCAGTACTTC
CSADGQYEQYF
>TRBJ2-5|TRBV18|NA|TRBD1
TGTGCCAGCTCACCGGGACAGGGAACGGAGACCCAGTACTTC
CASSPGQGTETQYF
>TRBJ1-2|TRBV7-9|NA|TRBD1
TGTGCCAGCAGCGAAGGGACAGGGAAGGGCTACACCTTC
CASSEGTGKGYTF
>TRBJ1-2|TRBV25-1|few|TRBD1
TGTGCCAGCAGTGACCCGGTAGGGGACAGGGGGCTTTTTGGCTACACCTTC
CASSDPVGDRGLFGYTF
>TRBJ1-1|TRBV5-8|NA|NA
TGTGCCAGCAGCTTGGGACGGAGGACTGAAGCTTTCTTT
CASSLGRRTEAFF
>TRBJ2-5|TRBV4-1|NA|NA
TGCGCCAGCAGACAAGCGGGCGGGGAGACCCAGTACTTC
CASRQAGGETQYF
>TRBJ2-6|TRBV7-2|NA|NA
TGTGCCAGCAGCTTAGGGGCGGGGTCCGGGGCCAACGTCCTGACTTTC
CASSLGAGSGANVLTF
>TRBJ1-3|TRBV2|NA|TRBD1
TGTGCCAGCACTGGGACAGTCAGAAACACCATATATTTT
CASTGTVRNTIYF
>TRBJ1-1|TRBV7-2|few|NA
TGTGCCAGCAGCTTAGTAAGCTTGAACACTGAAGCTTTCTTT
CASSLVSLNTEAFF
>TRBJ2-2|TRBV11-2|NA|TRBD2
TGTGCCAGCAGCAACCCCGGCGGGGGAAACACCGGGGAGCTGTTTTTT
CASSNPGGGNTGELFF
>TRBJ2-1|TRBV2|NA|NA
TGTGCCAGCAGTGAACAGTCGCAGATCTTC
CASSEQSQIF
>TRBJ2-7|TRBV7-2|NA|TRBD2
TGTGCCAGCAGCGGGGGGGTGAACCGGCGAGTCTCCTACGAGCAGTACTTC
CASSGGVNRRVSYEQYF
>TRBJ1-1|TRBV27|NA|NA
TGTGCCAGCAGTTTCCATCGGGTCCTCGGAAACACTGAAGCTTTCTTT
CASSFHRVLGNTEAFF
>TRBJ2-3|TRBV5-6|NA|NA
TGTGCCAGCAGCTTGAGAACAGAGTTTTCAGATACGCAGTATTTT
CASSLRTEFSDTQYF
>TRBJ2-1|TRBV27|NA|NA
TGTGCCAGCCGTGGGCCAGGGTACAATGAGCAGTTCTTC
CASRGPGYNEQFF